The T cell receptor beta chain under discussion was sequenced for a study of T cell repertoires in cytomegalovirus infection. Study details: CMV infection together with matching HLA type was indicated by public TCR beta signatures. Study-wide results and caveats: The cumulative frequency of public TCR beta families identified carriers of CMV plus the relevant HLA.

Worth noting for this clonotype: The antigen remains unidentified.

TCRdb called the reads again in MiXCR, with one record for every CDR3 protein. This sample has roughly 160,000 distinct CDR3 sequences, with less than 25% found just once. Sequenced material: CD8+ T cells from cultured PBMCs, taken from culture after CMV antigen stimulation. This TCR derives from a human donor in good health (CMV status not recorded). Some clones in this sample may be carry-over from other donors' samples.

The CDR3, as DNA: TGTGCCAGCAGCTCGGACTTCTTCGGCGAGGGCTACACCTTC. This gives the protein CASSSDFFGEGYTF. The V call is TRBV7-9, the J call TRBJ1-2; D is ambiguous. The CDR3 runs 14 residues. The V gene's germline CDR1 is SEHNR and CDR2 FQNEAQ (reference sequence). Trimming took off 4 bases at V and 8 bases at J, with 17 bases between the two ends.